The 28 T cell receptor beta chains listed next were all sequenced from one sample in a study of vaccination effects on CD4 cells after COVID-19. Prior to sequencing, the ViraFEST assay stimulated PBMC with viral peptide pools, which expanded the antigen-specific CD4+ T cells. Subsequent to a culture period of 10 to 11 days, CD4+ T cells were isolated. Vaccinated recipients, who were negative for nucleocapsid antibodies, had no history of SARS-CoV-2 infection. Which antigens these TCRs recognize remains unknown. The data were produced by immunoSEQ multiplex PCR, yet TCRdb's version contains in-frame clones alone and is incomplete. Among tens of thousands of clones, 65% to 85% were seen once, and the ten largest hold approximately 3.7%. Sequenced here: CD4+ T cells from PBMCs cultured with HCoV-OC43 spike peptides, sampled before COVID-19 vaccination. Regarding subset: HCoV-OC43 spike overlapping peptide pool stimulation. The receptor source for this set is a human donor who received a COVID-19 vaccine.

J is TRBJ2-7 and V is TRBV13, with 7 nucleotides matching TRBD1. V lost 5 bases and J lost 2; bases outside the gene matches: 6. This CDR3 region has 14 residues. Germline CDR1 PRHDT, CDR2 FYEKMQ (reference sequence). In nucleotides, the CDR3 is TGTGCCAGCAGCCCACGGGACAGACCCTACGAGCAGTACGTC. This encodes CASSPRDRPYEQYV.

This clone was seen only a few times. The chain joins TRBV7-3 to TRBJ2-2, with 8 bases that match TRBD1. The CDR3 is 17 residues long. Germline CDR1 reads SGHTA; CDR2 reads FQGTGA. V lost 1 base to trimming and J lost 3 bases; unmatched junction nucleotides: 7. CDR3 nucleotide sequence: TGTGCCAGCAGCTTAATGCCAGGGGGCGCGGACACCGGGGAGCTGTTTTTT. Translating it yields CASSLMPGGADTGELFF.

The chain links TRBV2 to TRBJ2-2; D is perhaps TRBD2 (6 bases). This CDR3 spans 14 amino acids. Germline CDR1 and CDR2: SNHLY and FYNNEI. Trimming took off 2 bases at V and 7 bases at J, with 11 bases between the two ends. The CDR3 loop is CASSEIRGSGELFF. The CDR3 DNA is TGTGCCAGCAGTGAAATCCGGGGGAGCGGGGAGCTGTTTTTT.

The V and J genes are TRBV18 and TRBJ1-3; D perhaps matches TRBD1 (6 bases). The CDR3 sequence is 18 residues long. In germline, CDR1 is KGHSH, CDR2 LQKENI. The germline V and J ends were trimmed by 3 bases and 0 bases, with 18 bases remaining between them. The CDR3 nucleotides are TGTGCCAGCTCACCCATACAGACAGGACCAAGCTCTGGAAACACCATATATTTT. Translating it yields CASSPIQTGPSSGNTIYF.

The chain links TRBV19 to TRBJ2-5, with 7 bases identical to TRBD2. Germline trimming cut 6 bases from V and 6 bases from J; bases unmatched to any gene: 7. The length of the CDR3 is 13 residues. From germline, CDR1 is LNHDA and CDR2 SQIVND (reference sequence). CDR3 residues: CASSGPGLQTQYF. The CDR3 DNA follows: TGTGCCAGTAGCGGGCCGGGACTACAGACCCAGTACTTC. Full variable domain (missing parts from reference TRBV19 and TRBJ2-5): DGGITQSPKYLFRKEGQNVTLSCEQNLNHDAMYWYRQDPGQGLRLIYYSQIVNDFQKGDIAEGYSVSREKKESFPLTVTSAQKNPTAFYLCASSGPGLQTQYFGPGTRLLVL.

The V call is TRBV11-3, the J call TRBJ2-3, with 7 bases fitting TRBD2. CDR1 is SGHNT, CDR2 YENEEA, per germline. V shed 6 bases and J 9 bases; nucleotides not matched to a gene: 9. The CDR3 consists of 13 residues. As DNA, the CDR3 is TGTGCCAGCAGTCAAACTAGCGTGGGCACGCAGTATTTT. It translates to CASSQTSVGTQYF.

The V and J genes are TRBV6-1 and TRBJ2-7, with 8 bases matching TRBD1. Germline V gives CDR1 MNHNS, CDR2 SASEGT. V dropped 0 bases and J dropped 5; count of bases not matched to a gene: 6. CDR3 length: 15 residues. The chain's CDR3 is CASSEAGTGAHEQYV. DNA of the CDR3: TGTGCCAGCAGTGAAGCTGGGACAGGTGCGCACGAGCAGTACGTC.

Here the CDR3 DNA reads TGCACCAGCAGCCAAGAGAAGGGGGTAAGCACTGAAGCTTTCTTT. Translated: CTSSQEKGVSTEAFF. The rearrangement uses TRBV1 and TRBJ1-1; the table's D call, TRBD1, was not checked against the DNA. TRBV1 is a listed pseudogene. The length of the CDR3 is 15 residues.

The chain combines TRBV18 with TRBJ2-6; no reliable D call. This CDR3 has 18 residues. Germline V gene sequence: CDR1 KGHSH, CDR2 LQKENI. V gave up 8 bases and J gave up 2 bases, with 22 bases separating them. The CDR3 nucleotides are TGTGCCAGCCCCGGCGATGGGCAGCATCAAACTGGGGCCAACGTCCTGACTTTC. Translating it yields CASPGDGQHQTGANVLTF.

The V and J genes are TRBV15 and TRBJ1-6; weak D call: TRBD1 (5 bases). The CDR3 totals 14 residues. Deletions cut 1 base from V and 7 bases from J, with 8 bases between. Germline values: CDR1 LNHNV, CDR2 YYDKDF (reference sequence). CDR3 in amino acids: CATSRGGGNSPLHF. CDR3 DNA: TGTGCCACCAGCAGAGGGGGGGGGAATTCACCCCTCCACTTT.

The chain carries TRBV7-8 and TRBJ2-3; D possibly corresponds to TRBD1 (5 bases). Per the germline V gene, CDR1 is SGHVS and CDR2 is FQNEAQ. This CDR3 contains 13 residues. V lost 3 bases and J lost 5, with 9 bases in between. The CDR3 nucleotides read TGTGCCAGCAGCTTGGGGCGATTAGATACGCAGTATTTT. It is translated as CASSLGRLDTQYF.

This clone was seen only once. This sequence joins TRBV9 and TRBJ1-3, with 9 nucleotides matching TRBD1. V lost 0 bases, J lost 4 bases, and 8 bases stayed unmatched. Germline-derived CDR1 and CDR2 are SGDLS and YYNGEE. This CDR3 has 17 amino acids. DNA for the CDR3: TGTGCCAGCAGCGTAGCTACGATGGGACAGGGCGGAAACACCATATATTTT. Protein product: CASSVATMGQGGNTIYF.

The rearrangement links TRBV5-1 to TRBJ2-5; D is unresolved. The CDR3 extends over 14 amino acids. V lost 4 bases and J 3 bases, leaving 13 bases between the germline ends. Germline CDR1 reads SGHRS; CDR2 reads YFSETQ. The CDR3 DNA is TGCGCCAGCAGCCACCCGGGTGTCGAAGAGACCCAGTACTTC. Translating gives CASSHPGVEETQYF. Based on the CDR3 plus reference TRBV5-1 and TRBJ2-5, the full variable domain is KAGVTQTPRYLIKTRGQQVTLSCSPISGHRSVSWYQQTPGQGLQFLFEYFSETQRNKGNFPGRFSGRQFSNSRSEMNVSTLELGDSALYLCASSHPGVEETQYFGPGTRLLVL.

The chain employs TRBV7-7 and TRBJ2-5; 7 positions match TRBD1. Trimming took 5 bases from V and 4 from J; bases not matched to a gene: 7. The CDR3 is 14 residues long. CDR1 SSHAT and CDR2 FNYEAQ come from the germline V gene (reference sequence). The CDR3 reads CASSPRGNGETQYF. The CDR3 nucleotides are TGTGCCAGCAGCCCCAGGGGGAACGGAGAGACCCAGTACTTC.

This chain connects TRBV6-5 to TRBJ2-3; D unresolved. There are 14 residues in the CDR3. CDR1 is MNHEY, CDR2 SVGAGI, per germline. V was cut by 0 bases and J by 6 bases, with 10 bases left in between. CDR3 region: CASSYSNNYDTQYF. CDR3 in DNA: TGTGCCAGCAGTTACTCGAACAACTACGATACGCAGTATTTT.

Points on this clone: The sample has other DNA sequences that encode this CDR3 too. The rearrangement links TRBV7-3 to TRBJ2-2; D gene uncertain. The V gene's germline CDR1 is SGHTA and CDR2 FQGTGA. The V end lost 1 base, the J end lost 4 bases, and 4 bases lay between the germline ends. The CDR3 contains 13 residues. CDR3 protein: CASSLRPTGELFF. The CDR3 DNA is TGTGCCAGCAGCTTAAGGCCCACCGGGGAGCTGTTTTTT.

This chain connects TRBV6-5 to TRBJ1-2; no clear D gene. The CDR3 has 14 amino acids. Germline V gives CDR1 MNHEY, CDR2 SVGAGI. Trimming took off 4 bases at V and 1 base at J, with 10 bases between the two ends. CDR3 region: CASSSRPDNYGYTF. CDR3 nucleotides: TGTGCCAGCAGTTCCCGACCGGATAACTATGGCTACACCTTC.

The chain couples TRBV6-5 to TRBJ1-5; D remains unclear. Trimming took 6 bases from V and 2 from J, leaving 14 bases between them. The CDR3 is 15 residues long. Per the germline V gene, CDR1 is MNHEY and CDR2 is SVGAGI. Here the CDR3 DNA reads TGTGCCAGCAGCCCGGCGGGAGATGGCAATCAGCCCCAGCATTTT. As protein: CASSPAGDGNQPQHF.

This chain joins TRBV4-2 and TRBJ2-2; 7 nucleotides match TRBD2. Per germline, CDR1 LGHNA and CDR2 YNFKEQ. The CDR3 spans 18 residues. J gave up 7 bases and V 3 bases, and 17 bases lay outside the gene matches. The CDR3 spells CASSHPPASGAYNGELFF. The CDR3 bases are TGTGCCAGCAGCCACCCCCCCGCGAGCGGGGCCTATAACGGGGAGCTGTTTTTT.

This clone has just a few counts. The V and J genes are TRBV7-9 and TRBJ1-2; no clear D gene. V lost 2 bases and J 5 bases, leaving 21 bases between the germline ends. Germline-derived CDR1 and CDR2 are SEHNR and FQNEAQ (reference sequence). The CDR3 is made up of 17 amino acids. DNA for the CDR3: TGTGCCAGCAGCTTACGTGCGGCTCAACAGTCACAGTATGGCTACACCTTC. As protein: CASSLRAAQQSQYGYTF. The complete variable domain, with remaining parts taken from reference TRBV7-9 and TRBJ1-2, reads DTGVSQNPRHKITKRGQNVTFRCDPISEHNRLYWYRQTLGQGPEFLTYFQNEAQLEKSRLLSDRFSAERPKGSFSTLEIQRTEQGDSAMYLCASSLRAAQQSQYGYTFGSGTRLTVV.

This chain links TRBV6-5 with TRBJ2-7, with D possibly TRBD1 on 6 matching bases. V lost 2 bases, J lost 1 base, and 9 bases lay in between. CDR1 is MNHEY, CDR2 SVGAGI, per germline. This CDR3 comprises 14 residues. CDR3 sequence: CASSYNRDSYEQYV. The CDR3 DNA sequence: TGTGCCAGCAGTTACAACAGGGATTCCTACGAGCAGTACGTC.

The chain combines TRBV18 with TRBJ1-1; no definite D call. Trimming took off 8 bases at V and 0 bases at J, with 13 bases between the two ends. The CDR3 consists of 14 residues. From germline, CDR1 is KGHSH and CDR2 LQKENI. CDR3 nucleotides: TGTGCCAGCGCTCCGTCCGGGTTGAACACTGAAGCTTTCTTT. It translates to CASAPSGLNTEAFF.

Here the CDR3 reads CATSDLKMASGGTDTQYF. The CDR3 bases are TGTGCCACCAGTGATTTGAAGATGGCTAGCGGGGGAACAGATACGCAGTATTTT. V is TRBV24-1 and J is TRBJ2-3; 10 bases line up with TRBD2. This CDR3 spans 18 amino acids. CDR1 and CDR2 from the germline V gene are KGHDR and SFDVKD. The junction had 8 bases not matched to a gene; V was cut back by 0 bases and J by 3 bases.

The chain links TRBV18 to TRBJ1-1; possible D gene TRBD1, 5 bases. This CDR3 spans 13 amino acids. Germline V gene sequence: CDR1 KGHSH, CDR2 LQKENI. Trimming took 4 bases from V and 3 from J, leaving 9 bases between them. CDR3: CASSRDVYTEAFF. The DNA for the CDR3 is TGTGCCAGCTCACGGGACGTATACACTGAAGCTTTCTTT.

DNA of the CDR3: TGTGCCTGGACCCTAAGTCGCTCTGGAAACACCATATATTTT. Its protein is CAWTLSRSGNTIYF. The gene calls are TRBV30 and TRBJ1-3; D unresolved. The germline V and J ends were trimmed by 4 bases and 0 bases, with 10 bases remaining between them. The CDR3 contains 14 residues. Germline CDR1 GTSNPN, CDR2 SVGIG (reference sequence).

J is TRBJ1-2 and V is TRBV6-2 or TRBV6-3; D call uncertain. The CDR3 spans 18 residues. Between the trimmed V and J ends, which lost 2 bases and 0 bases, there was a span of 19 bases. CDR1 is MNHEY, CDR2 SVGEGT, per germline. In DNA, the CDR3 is TGTGCCAGCAGTTACCCTACCGACGGCTACCGTACTAACTATGGCTACACCTTC. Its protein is CASSYPTDGYRTNYGYTF.

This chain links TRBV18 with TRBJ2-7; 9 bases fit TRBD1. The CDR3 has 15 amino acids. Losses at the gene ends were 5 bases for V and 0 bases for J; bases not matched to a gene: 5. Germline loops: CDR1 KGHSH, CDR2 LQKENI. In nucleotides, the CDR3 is TGTGCCAGCTCATTGGGACAGGGAAGCTCCTACGAGCAGTACGTC. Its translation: CASSLGQGSSYEQYV.

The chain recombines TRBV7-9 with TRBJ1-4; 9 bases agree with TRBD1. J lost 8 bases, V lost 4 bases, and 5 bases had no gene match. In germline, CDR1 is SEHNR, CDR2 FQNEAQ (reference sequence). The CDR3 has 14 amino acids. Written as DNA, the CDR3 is TGTGCCAGCAGCTCACAGGGGGCAGGGGAAAAACTGTTTTTT. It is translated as CASSSQGAGEKLFF.